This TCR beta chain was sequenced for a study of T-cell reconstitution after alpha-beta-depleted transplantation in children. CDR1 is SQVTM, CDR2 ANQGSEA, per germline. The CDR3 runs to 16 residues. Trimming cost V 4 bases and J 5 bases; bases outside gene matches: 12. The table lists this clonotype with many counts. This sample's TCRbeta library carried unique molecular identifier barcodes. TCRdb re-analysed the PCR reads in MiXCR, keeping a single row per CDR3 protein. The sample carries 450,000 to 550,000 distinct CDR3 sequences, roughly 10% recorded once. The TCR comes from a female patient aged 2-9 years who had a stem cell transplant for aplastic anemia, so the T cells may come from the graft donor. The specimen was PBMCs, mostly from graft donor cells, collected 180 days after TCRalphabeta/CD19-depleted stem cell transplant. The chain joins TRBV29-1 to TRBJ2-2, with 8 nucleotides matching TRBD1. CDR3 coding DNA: TGCAGCGTTGTCGTGACAGGGGCGCGGAAAACCGGGGAGCTGTTTTTT. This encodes CSVVVTGARKTGELFF.